One sample yielded the 25 T cell receptor beta chains listed below, sequenced in a study of blood T cells in healthy people across ages. A second roughly 7 to 12 cycle PCR used barcoded and J-beta primers. A single record per CDR3 protein comes from TCRdb applying MiXCR to the 5' RACE reads. The table records 980,000 or so distinct CDR3 sequences, about 48% of them present only once. The sequenced material came from blood. The origin of the receptors is a man under 40 in good health.

The rearrangement links TRBV20-1 to TRBJ2-7; TRBD2 agrees at 7 bases. V trimming: 3 bases; J trimming: 3 bases; junction bases outside the gene matches: 20. Germline V gives CDR1 DFQATT, CDR2 SNEGSKA (reference sequence). The CDR3 loop spans 18 amino acids. CDR3 sequence (DNA): TGCAGTGCTAGCGAAGTTGGGGGGGGGAGGATCTTGGGCTACGAGCAGTACTTC. This codes for CSASEVGGGRILGYEQYF.

The chain combines TRBV9 with TRBJ2-2; D unresolved. The CDR3 runs to 16 residues. Trimming removed 0 bases at V and 1 base at J, with 10 bases between. CDR1 is SGDLS, CDR2 YYNGEE, per germline. In nucleotides, the CDR3 is TGTGCCAGCAGCGTAGGAGTAGGCTTGAACACCGGGGAGCTGTTTTTT. As protein: CASSVGVGLNTGELFF. Combining the CDR3 with reference TRBV9 and TRBJ2-2 gives the whole variable domain DSGVTQTPKHLITATGQRVTLRCSPRSGDLSVYWYQQSLDQGLQFLIQYYNGEERAKGNILERFSAQQFPDLHSELNLSSLELGDSALYFCASSVGVGLNTGELFFGEGSRLTVL.

This clonotype was detected ten times or more. The V gene is TRBV6-6, the J gene TRBJ2-3; no definite D call. This CDR3 is 13 amino acids long. From germline, CDR1 is MNHNY and CDR2 SVGAGI (reference sequence). V was shortened by 5 bases and J by 2 bases, with 8 bases between the two germline ends. The CDR3 protein is CASSPGLTDTQYF. The CDR3 DNA sequence: TGTGCCAGCAGTCCCGGGCTCACAGATACGCAGTATTTT.

This sequence joins TRBV28 and TRBJ1-5, with TRBD1 identical over 7 bases. Germline values: CDR1 MDHEN, CDR2 SYDVKM. The length of the CDR3 is 15 residues. V shed 6 bases and J 4 bases; nucleotides not matched to a gene: 9. The CDR3 here is CASRQATGKNQPQHF. The CDR3 nucleotides are TGTGCCAGCAGGCAGGCGACAGGGAAAAATCAGCCCCAGCATTTT.

The chain employs TRBV28 and TRBJ2-1, with 10 nucleotides matching TRBD1. The germline CDR1 and CDR2 sequences are MDHEN and SYDVKM. The ends lost 5 bases at V and 5 bases at J; junction bases unmatched: 15. This CDR3 has 18 residues. The CDR3 bases are TGTGCCAGCAGTCAAACAAAAATACTCGGGACAGGGGACAATGAGCAGTTCTTC. Its protein product is CASSQTKILGTGDNEQFF.

V is TRBV4-3 and J is TRBJ2-7; D is perhaps TRBD1 (6 bases). Trimming took off 0 bases at V and 2 bases at J, with 11 bases between the two ends. This CDR3 has 15 amino acids. The V gene's germline CDR1 is LGHNA and CDR2 YSLEER. DNA of the CDR3: TGCGCCAGCAGCCAAGAGGACAGTTTTGCCTACGAGCAGTACTTC. Encoded protein: CASSQEDSFAYEQYF.

The CDR3 sequence: CSARAQGKEQYF. DNA of the CDR3: TGCAGTGCTAGAGCCCAGGGGAAGGAGCAGTACTTC. J is TRBJ2-7 and V is TRBV20-1; a weak D match, TRBD1 (6 bases). Germline loops: CDR1 DFQATT, CDR2 SNEGSKA (reference sequence). The CDR3 totals 12 residues. The ends were cut back, 1 base at V and 7 bases at J, with 11 bases in the middle.

This clonotype was recorded once. This sequence joins TRBV29-1 and TRBJ2-1; TRBD2 might be the D (7 bases). The length of the CDR3 is 15 residues. CDR1 is SQVTM and CDR2 is ANQGSEA in the germline V gene. Trimming left V 2 bases short and J 7 bases short, with 18 bases between. The CDR3 nucleotides read TGCAGCGTTGAATCTCGGGGGGCAGGCGTAAATGAGCAGTTCTTC. It codes for CSVESRGAGVNEQFF.

This chain connects TRBV20-1 to TRBJ2-3, with 8 bases aligning to TRBD2. Trimming took 4 bases from V and 4 from J; bases not matched to a gene: 16. Germline loops: CDR1 DFQATT, CDR2 SNEGSKA (reference sequence). This CDR3 spans 17 amino acids. The CDR3 is CSATRAGARSSADTQYF. The CDR3 region has the DNA TGCAGTGCTACAAGAGCGGGGGCCAGATCTAGCGCAGATACGCAGTATTTT.

The chain has TRBV4-1 and TRBJ1-5; TRBD1 matches 9 bases. Germline trimming cut 4 bases from V and 7 bases from J; bases unmatched to any gene: 8. The CDR3 runs to 15 residues. Germline V gene lookup returns CDR1 MGHRA and CDR2 YSYEKL. CDR3 DNA: TGCGCCAGCAGCCGGCAACAGGGGGCGAGCCAGCCCCAGCATTTT. It is translated as CASSRQQGASQPQHF.

A few counts support this clonotype. V and J are TRBV28 and TRBJ1-2; D is ambiguous. CDR1 and CDR2 (germline): MDHEN, SYDVKM. V lost 3 bases, J lost 8 bases, and 7 bases lay in between. There are 11 residues in the CDR3. This CDR3 reads CASSLSRGYTF. The CDR3 DNA reads as TGTGCCAGCAGTTTGAGCAGAGGCTACACCTTC.

This clonotype appeared a few times. The chain carries TRBV4-1 and TRBJ2-1, with 11 bases fitting TRBD2. V lost 0 bases to trimming and J lost 6 bases; unmatched junction nucleotides: 4. This CDR3 contains 16 residues. Germline values: CDR1 MGHRA, CDR2 YSYEKL. The CDR3 coding sequence is TGCGCCAGCAGCCAAGACGGGACTAGCGGAACCAATGAGCAGTTCTTC. Protein: CASSQDGTSGTNEQFF.

This clonotype has ten or more counts. The CDR3 is CASRSGRASNQPQHF. The CDR3 nucleotides are TGTGCCAGCAGATCCGGTAGGGCTAGCAATCAGCCCCAGCATTTT. This sequence joins TRBV6-2 or TRBV6-3 and TRBJ1-5, with D unresolved. Germline V gene lookup returns CDR1 MNHEY and CDR2 SVGEGT. Trimming cost V 6 bases and J 0 bases, with 12 bases left between them. CDR3 size: 15 residues.

With respect to this clonotype: The junction differs from germline at one of its ends, possibly a read error. The J gene is TRBJ2-4, the V gene TRBV12-3 or TRBV12-4; 9 bases align to TRBD1. The closer fit of TRBJ2-7 to the DNA end suggests the J call may be wrong. The CDR3 is 14 amino acids. The CDR3 DNA follows: TGTGCCGGCAGCCGGGGACAGGGATTCCACGAGCAGTACTTC. This codes for CAGSRGQGFHEQYF.

In the case of this clonotype: One base away lies a much larger clone, so this may be a sequencing read error. The rearrangement joins TRBV12-3 or TRBV12-4 to TRBJ1-2, with D possibly TRBD1 on 5 matching bases. The CDR3 covers 11 residues. CDR3 amino acids: CAGSVGRGFTF. CDR3 in DNA: TGTGCCGGCAGTGTAGGACGGGGCTTCACCTTC.

This chain joins TRBV2 and TRBJ2-7, with D hard to call. V lost 6 bases and J 0 bases, leaving 6 bases between the germline ends. CDR1 is SNHLY, CDR2 FYNNEI, per germline. This CDR3 spans 12 amino acids. The CDR3 reads CASRAPSYEQYF. The CDR3 DNA is TGTGCCAGCAGGGCCCCCTCCTACGAGCAGTACTTC.

This clonotype was detected once. J is TRBJ1-5 and V is TRBV10-3; 8 nucleotides line up with TRBD1. The CDR3 has 14 amino acids. V dropped 3 bases and J dropped 5; count of bases not matched to a gene: 3. Germline V gene data show CDR1 as ENHRY and CDR2 as SYGVKD. This CDR3 reads CAISDPDRDQPQHF. The DNA of the CDR3 is TGTGCCATCAGTGACCCGGACAGGGATCAGCCCCAGCATTTT.

This clonotype has just a few counts. V and J are TRBV3-1 and TRBJ2-7; 7 bases are shared with TRBD1. The CDR3 has 16 amino acids. V gave up 4 bases and J gave up 5 bases; unmatched junction bases: 14. Per germline, CDR1 LGHDT and CDR2 YNNKEL (reference sequence). The CDR3 DNA reads as TGTGCCAGCAGCCCCGGGAAGGGGGCGCAGGGGGACGAGCAGTACTTC. This sequence encodes CASSPGKGAQGDEQYF.

This clonotype was seen more than once but under ten times. The chain is built from TRBV20-1 and TRBJ2-7; TRBD2 matches at 7 bases. Germline CDR1 is DFQATT and CDR2 is SNEGSKA (reference sequence). The CDR3 covers 14 residues. Unmatched junction bases numbered 12, after V lost 8 bases and J lost 2 bases. The CDR3 spells CSTHPVSGAYEQYF. CDR3 nucleotide sequence: TGCAGTACCCACCCCGTGAGCGGGGCCTACGAGCAGTACTTC.

The rearrangement links TRBV6-2 or TRBV6-3 to TRBJ2-5, with no clear D. The end of the DNA aligns better with TRBJ2-7, so the J call may be wrong. CDR1 is MNHEY, CDR2 SVGEGT, per germline. The CDR3 covers 14 residues. Written as DNA, the CDR3 is TGTGCCAGCAGTACGGTGTCCCGGATTTACGAGCAGTACTTC. Translated: CASSTVSRIYEQYF.

This rearrangement joins TRBV5-1 to TRBJ2-1; a weak D match, TRBD1 (6 bases). Germline CDR1 and CDR2: SGHRS and YFSETQ. This CDR3 is 13 amino acids long. V was cut by 4 bases and J by 8 bases, with 13 bases left in between. The CDR3 sequence: CASSPRTAYEQFF. Written as DNA, the CDR3 is TGCGCCAGCAGCCCGCGGACAGCCTATGAGCAGTTCTTC.

V gene TRBV7-8 combines with J gene TRBJ2-7; 11 bases line up with TRBD2. The CDR3 consists of 17 residues. V trimming: 0 bases; J trimming: 4 bases; junction bases outside the gene matches: 8. The germline V gene has CDR1 SGHVS and CDR2 FQNEAQ. The CDR3 sequence is CASSLALAGGVSYEQYF. CDR3 sequence (DNA): TGTGCCAGCAGCTTAGCCCTAGCGGGGGGCGTTAGTTACGAGCAGTACTTC.

A word on this clonotype: With a much larger clone just one base away, this may be a read error. The chain carries TRBV25-1 and TRBJ2-7; 10 nucleotides align to TRBD2. Per the germline V gene, CDR1 is MGHDK and CDR2 is SYGVNS. This CDR3 has 15 residues. J was trimmed by 7 bases and V by 6 bases; bases with no gene match: 12. In nucleotides, the CDR3 is TGTGCCAGCAGGACGAGCGGGGGGGTCTACAATGAGCAGTACTTC. Translation gives CASRTSGGVYNEQYF.

This rearrangement joins TRBV28 to TRBJ2-1; tentatively, D is TRBD1 (5 bases). This CDR3 contains 15 residues. Germline assignment: CDR1 MDHEN and CDR2 SYDVKM. Trimming pared 5 bases from V and 2 bases from J, leaving 13 bases between. Here the CDR3 reads CASSDRNAPYNEQFF. In DNA, the CDR3 is TGTGCCAGCAGTGACAGAAACGCGCCCTACAATGAGCAGTTCTTC. The whole variable domain, filled in from reference TRBV28 and TRBJ2-1, reads DVKVTQSSRYLVKRTGEKVFLECVQDMDHENMFWYRQDPGLGLRLIYFSYDVKMKEKGDIPEGYSVSREKKERFSLILESASTNQTSMYLCASSDRNAPYNEQFFGPGTRLTVL.

The chain recombines TRBV7-3 with TRBJ2-3; 12 positions agree with TRBD1. Trimming cost V 5 bases and J 6 bases; bases outside gene matches: 6. There are 15 residues in the CDR3. From germline, CDR1 is SGHTA and CDR2 FQGTGA. The CDR3 DNA is TGTGCCAGCAGCGCCGGGACAGGGGGCTTCGATACGCAGTATTTT. Protein: CASSAGTGGFDTQYF.